This record concerns one TCR beta chain sequence. Its matching antigen is unknown. The data were taken from a study of cytomegalovirus exposure and HLA in healthy donors. Study results and caveats: Roughly even sequencing depth across donors was the assumption behind the presence/absence analyses. Several top significant clusters appeared, in a later analysis, to be linked to common viral pathogens. Most TCRs appeared rarely, but some public TCRs recurred in many donors.

Primers for the PCR totalled 60 Vbeta and 13 Jbeta. Authors' processing steps: Tens of millions of unique TCR beta chains, 9.5 million to 11 million of them shared, were counted by a later analysis. This table comes from immunoSEQ multiplex PCR, and its TCRdb copy is limited to in-frame clones, with some not included. The V and J calls and clone size are taken from that table; D and trimming were inferred from the DNA. The repertoire holds about 180,000 clones, with 82% as singletons. The sample comprised PBMCs. This TCR was recovered from a man aged 40-49 years in good health and CMV-seronegative.

Here the CDR3 DNA reads TGTGCCAGCAGCTCACCGGGACAGGGTTATGGCTACACCTTC. Its protein is CASSSPGQGYGYTF. This chain uses TRBV5-4 with TRBJ1-2, with TRBD1 identical over 9 bases. Germline assignment: CDR1 SGHNT and CDR2 YYREEE (reference sequence). The CDR3 is 14 amino acids. The V gene end was trimmed by 3 bases and the J gene end by 5 bases; junction bases not matched to a gene: 5.